The text below deals with one T cell receptor beta chain. These data come from a study of blood T cell repertoires in COVID-19. In the authors' methods: Amplification from reference gene primers served as the basis for estimated nucleated cell counts. The repertoire was sequenced with immunoSEQ multiplex PCR; TCRdb's copy has only in-frame clones and lacks some. V, J and clone size derive from that table, while D and trimming were established from the DNA sequence. The sample contains 200,000 to 300,000 clones, roughly 86% of which appear only once. V dropped 2 bases and J dropped 10 bases, with 12 bases sitting between them. The CDR3 has 13 residues. Germline lookup yields CDR1 PRHDT and CDR2 FYEKMQ (reference sequence).

This clonotype was obtained from a woman between 55 and 75 years old who had recovered from COVID-19. The sample was peripheral blood. The chain has TRBV13 and TRBJ2-1; weak D call: TRBD2 (5 bases). The CDR3: CASSLLGEGEQFF. CDR3 nucleotides: TGTGCCAGCAGCTTACTAGGTGAGGGCGAGCAGTTCTTC.